A selection of T cell receptor beta chains follows, all from one sample in a study of T cells in Graves' hyperthyroidism and ophthalmopathy. TCRdb itself ran the multiplex PCR reads through MiXCR, one entry per CDR3 protein. Altogether fewer than 350,000 distinct CDR3 sequences are present, roughly an eighth being singletons, with the ten largest covering 7.9%. Input material: blood. These receptor sequences come from a middle-aged woman with Graves' hyperthyroidism. Each CDR3 is given with its conserved first and last residue. D genes are given only for firm matches. The size of a clone is reported for some rows only, either as once, few or many, or as a class for expanded clones.

j_call	d_call	clone_size	v_call	cdr3_nt	cdr3_aa
TRBJ1-6	NA	few	TRBV27	TGTGCCAGCAGTTCATTGAAGAGGACTACAAGCTCCTATAATTCACCCCTCCACTTT	CASSSLKRTTSSYNSPLHF
TRBJ2-5	NA	few	TRBV6-2/TRBV6-3	TGTGCCAGCAGCCGGGGCCACCAAGAGACCCAGTACTTC	CASSRGHQETQYF
TRBJ2-5	NA	many	TRBV7-2	TGTGCCAGCACACAAATGGAGACCCAGTACTTC	CASTQMETQYF
TRBJ2-7	NA	few	TRBV6-5	TGTGCCAGCAGTTACTCTAGGGGGTCCTACGAGCAGTACTTC	CASSYSRGSYEQYF
TRBJ1-3	TRBD1	NA	TRBV6-5	TGTGCCAGCAGTAACAACAGGGGATCTGGAAACACCACATATTTT	CASSNNRGSGNTTYF
TRBJ1-2	TRBD1	few	TRBV4-1	TGCGCCAGCAGCCAAGAGACAGGGCCTCCCTATGGCTACACCTTC	CASSQETGPPYGYTF
TRBJ2-1	NA	NA	TRBV5-6	TGTGCCAGCAGCTTGCCGAATTCTTACTACAATGAGCAGTTCTTC	CASSLPNSYYNEQFF
TRBJ2-5	NA	few	TRBV20-1	TGCAGTGTAGCAGGTCCACAAGAGACCCAGTACTTC	CSVAGPQETQYF
TRBJ1-3	NA	NA	TRBV20-1	TGCAGTGCATCCGGGCCCCTAAGGTCAGGAAACACCATATATTTT	CSASGPLRSGNTIYF
TRBJ2-3	TRBD2	many	TRBV27	TGTGCCAGCAGTTTATCGGTCCCCGGGACTAGCGGGAGCACAGATACGCAGTATTTT	CASSLSVPGTSGSTDTQYF
TRBJ2-7	NA	NA	TRBV4-1	TGCGCCAGCAGCCAAAACGTAGGGCCAACCTCCTACGAGCAGTACTTC	CASSQNVGPTSYEQYF
TRBJ2-7	NA	NA	TRBV5-1	TGCGCCAGCAGCCACACCGGGACCTACGAGCAGTACTTC	CASSHTGTYEQYF
TRBJ1-2	NA	NA	TRBV7-9	TGTGCCAGCAGCCGACAGACAGCTTACTACACCTTC	CASSRQTAYYTF
TRBJ2-1	TRBD1	many	TRBV19	TGTGCCAGTAGACCCCAGGGGGCGGGCTACAATGAGCAGTTCTTC	CASRPQGAGYNEQFF
TRBJ2-7	TRBD1	few	TRBV27	TGTGCCAGCAGTTCAGCCACAGGGGCCGCCTACGAGCAGTACTTC	CASSSATGAAYEQYF
TRBJ2-2	TRBD1	NA	TRBV7-2	TGTGCCAGCAGCGTAACCGGGACAGGGAACACCGGGGAGCTGTTTTTT	CASSVTGTGNTGELFF
TRBJ1-2	NA	many	TRBV20-1	TGCAGTGCTAGAGATACAGGGTCCAGTGGCTACACCTTC	CSARDTGSSGYTF
TRBJ1-1	NA	NA	TRBV5-5	TGCGCCAGGAAGACGAAGAACCGTGAAGCTTTCTTT	CARKTKNREAFF
TRBJ2-1	TRBD2	many	TRBV7-9	TGTGCCAGCAGCTTAGCTCTAAGCGGGACCTCCTACAATGAGCAGTTCTTC	CASSLALSGTSYNEQFF
TRBJ2-3	TRBD2	NA	TRBV5-1	TGCGCCAGCAGCTTCGGCCCGGGGAGCGGGAGGATCACAGATACGCAGTATTTT	CASSFGPGSGRITDTQYF
TRBJ1-1	TRBD1	many	TRBV2	TGTGCCACCCTCCCGGGGACAGTCGGGATGACTGAAGCTTTCTTT	CATLPGTVGMTEAFF
TRBJ1-5	TRBD1	few	TRBV28	TGTGCCAGCATCCGGGACAGGGAGGGTCAGCCCCAGCATTTT	CASIRDREGQPQHF
TRBJ2-3	NA	many	TRBV27	TGTGCCAGCAGTTCAAGGGGCAGGCGCACAGATACGCAGTATTTT	CASSSRGRRTDTQYF
TRBJ2-2	TRBD1	few	TRBV7-9	TGTGCCAGCAGCTTCAAGACAGGGGGGACCGGGGAGCTGTTTTTT	CASSFKTGGTGELFF
TRBJ1-2	NA	NA	TRBV28	TGTGCCAGCAGTTCCGAGCAGCTCCGTGGCTACACCTTC	CASSSEQLRGYTF
TRBJ2-2	NA	many	TRBV5-6	TGTGCCAGCAGCTTGGTAAGGGGTCCCTACACCGGGGAGCTGTTTTTT	CASSLVRGPYTGELFF
TRBJ1-1	TRBD1	NA	TRBV28	TGTGCCAGCAGTTTTGGAGGGACAGCGAACACTGAAGCTTTCTTT	CASSFGGTANTEAFF
TRBJ2-7	TRBD2	many	TRBV20-1	TGCAGTCACGAGCGGGAGGGGACCTACGAGCAGTACTTC	CSHEREGTYEQYF
TRBJ2-2	TRBD2	NA	TRBV7-2	TGTGCCAGCAGCTTAGTCGGTAGCGGGTCCGCTTGGACCGGGGAGCTGTTTTTT	CASSLVGSGSAWTGELFF
TRBJ2-5	NA	many	TRBV28	TGTGCCAGCAGTTTCGCGGGCCTACAAGAGACCCAGTACTTC	CASSFAGLQETQYF
TRBJ2-1	TRBD2	many	TRBV6-1	TGTGCCAGCCGACTAGCGGGAGGATACAATGAGCAGTTCTTC	CASRLAGGYNEQFF
TRBJ2-2	TRBD2	NA	TRBV29-1	TGCAGCCCGAACCACCACTATTGTGGGAGGGCCCTGGGCACCGGGGAGCTGTTTTTT	CSPNHHYCGRALGTGELFF
TRBJ1-5	TRBD1	NA	TRBV28	TGTGCCAGCAGGCTGACAGGGGGGAATCAGCCCCAGCATTTT	CASRLTGGNQPQHF
TRBJ2-1	TRBD2	few	TRBV29-1	TGCAGCGTTGAGGTTAGCGGGAGGGCGAGGTTCTTC	CSVEVSGRARFF
TRBJ2-3	TRBD2	many	TRBV20-1	TGCAGTGCTCTGGGACTAGCGGGAGCGGCAGATACGCAGTATTTT	CSALGLAGAADTQYF
TRBJ1-1	NA	many	TRBV2	TGTGCCAGCAGGGTGGGGGGGAACACTGAAGCTTTCTTT	CASRVGGNTEAFF
TRBJ2-5	TRBD1	NA	TRBV10-1	TGCGCCAGTTCTCCGGGACAGGGGTATCAAGAGACCCAGTACTTC	CASSPGQGYQETQYF
TRBJ2-7	TRBD2	many	TRBV27	TGTGCCAGCAGGCCAACCGGGACTAGCTTCTACGAGCAGTACTTC	CASRPTGTSFYEQYF
TRBJ1-5	NA	many	TRBV12-3/TRBV12-4	TGTGCCAGCAGTTTAGGCTTGACAGGAGACAATCAGCCCCAGCATTTT	CASSLGLTGDNQPQHF
TRBJ2-1	TRBD1	many	TRBV6-1	TGTGCCAGCAGTTATCAGGGACAGGGGAACAATGAGCAGTTCTTC	CASSYQGQGNNEQFF
TRBJ2-3	NA	NA	TRBV2	TGTGCCAGCAAAGACGGGACGGCTAGCACAGATACGCAGTATTTT	CASKDGTASTDTQYF
TRBJ2-1	NA	few	TRBV14	TGTGCCAGCAGCCAAGAAATCCGTTCTACTAGTGAGCAGTTCTTC	CASSQEIRSTSEQFF
TRBJ1-5	NA	many	TRBV19	TGTGCCAGTAGTCCGGGGGCTGGCAATCAGCCCCAGCATTTT	CASSPGAGNQPQHF
TRBJ2-7	TRBD2	NA	TRBV4-2	TGTGCCAGCAGCCCTAGGACTAGCGGCATCTACGAGCAGTACTTC	CASSPRTSGIYEQYF
TRBJ2-7	NA	NA	TRBV11-2	TGCGCCAGCAGCTTAGTGGGGGGGGGCCCGGTGGTCTACGAGCAGTACTTC	CASSLVGGGPVVYEQYF
TRBJ1-2	NA	NA	TRBV27	TGTGCCAGCAACGGCGCGGGGGGCTACACCTTC	CASNGAGGYTF
TRBJ1-2	NA	many	TRBV2	TGTGCCACGAGCGGGGAGACGCACTATGGCTACACCTTC	CATSGETHYGYTF
TRBJ2-4	NA	many	TRBV7-3	TGTGCCAGCAGCCAAAGGGGGGGCACCATTCAGTACTTC	CASSQRGGTIQYF
TRBJ2-5	TRBD2	many	TRBV27	TGTGCCAGCAGAGAAAATAGCGGGAGGCCGGGGGAGACCCAGTACTTC	CASRENSGRPGETQYF
TRBJ1-1	TRBD1	many	TRBV28	TGTGCCAGCAGGAAATACAGGGGAGGGACTGAAGCTTTCTTT	CASRKYRGGTEAFF
TRBJ2-5	NA	many	TRBV6-5	TGTGCCAGCAGTTACGGGGCGGTACAAGAGACCCAGTACTTC	CASSYGAVQETQYF
TRBJ2-7	TRBD2	many	TRBV6-1	TGTGCCAGCAGGATAGCGGGAGGGTACGAGCAGTACTTC	CASRIAGGYEQYF
TRBJ1-1	TRBD1	NA	TRBV12-3/TRBV12-4	TGTGCCAGCAGTACAACCGGGACAGGGGAAGCTTTCTTT	CASSTTGTGEAFF
TRBJ2-1	TRBD2	NA	TRBV5-1	TGCGCCAGCAGCCCAACGCTAGCGGGAGATGAGCAGTTCTTC	CASSPTLAGDEQFF
TRBJ2-1	NA	many	TRBV2	TGTGCCAGCAGTGAATCCCCAGCCGTTGAGCAGTTCTTC	CASSESPAVEQFF
TRBJ2-1	NA	many	TRBV5-5	TGTGCCAGCAGCCTCGAGGGGTTGGGCTCCTACAATGAGCAGTTCTTC	CASSLEGLGSYNEQFF